The T cell receptor beta chain under discussion was sequenced for a study of cytomegalovirus exposure and HLA in healthy donors. Study information: The approximately 110 validation repertoires, a later analysis reported, used the same platform as the 666 first-cohort repertoires.

The CDR3 is 13 amino acids. The junction had 4 bases not matched to a gene; V was cut back by 8 bases and J by 4 bases. Germline assignment: CDR1 MRHNA and CDR2 SNTAGT. Measured with immunoSEQ multiplex PCR; TCRdb has only the in-frame clones, and not every one. The sample holds about 150,000 clones, about 89% seen once. To note about this clone: Its antigen is not known.

Findings of the study overall: Researchers catalogued approximately 160 TCR beta chains as cytomegalovirus-associated. Subsequent analysis of the roughly 120 validation repertoires found a tendency for first-cohort TCR clusters to co-occur.

The sample comprised PBMCs. V gene TRBV6-4 combines with J gene TRBJ2-7, with 11 positions matching TRBD1. The TCR originated in a woman under 30 in good health and CMV-seropositive. This CDR3 is CASGGTGGYEQYF. CDR3 DNA: TGTGCCAGCGGAGGGACAGGGGGGTACGAGCAGTACTTC.